This TCR beta chain was captured by sequencing in a study of control samples from healthy donors and cancer patients. Measured with immunoSEQ multiplex PCR; TCRdb has only the in-frame clones, and not every one. The data contain about 28,000 clones, more than 75% of them singletons. The material sequenced was PBMCs. The sequence was obtained from a woman aged 40-49 years with lung cancer.

Here the CDR3 reads CASSQVASGGRNEQFF. The CDR3 nucleotides read TGTGCCAGCAGCCAAGTGGCTAGCGGGGGGAGGAATGAGCAGTTCTTC. The rearrangement links TRBV4-2 to TRBJ2-1; TRBD2 agrees at 11 bases. The CDR3 is made up of 16 amino acids. With V trimmed by 1 base and J by 7 bases, 6 bases remained unmatched. Germline-derived CDR1 and CDR2 are LGHNA and YNFKEQ.